The present T cell receptor beta chain was sequenced within a study of blood T cell repertoires in COVID-19. Overall study context: From T cells, B-cell-depleted T cells, or PBMCs came the material, which was cDNA or gDNA.

This CDR3 region has 18 residues. J was trimmed by 2 bases and V by 5 bases; bases with no gene match: 14. CDR1 SGHVS and CDR2 FQNEAQ come from the germline V gene. Profiled with immunoSEQ multiplex PCR; TCRdb holds only in-frame clones, not every one. This table has 140,000 or so clones, approximately 85% appearing once. The V gene is TRBV7-8, the J gene TRBJ2-3; TRBD1 matches 9 bases. Sequencing input: peripheral blood. The receptor was isolated from a woman of 80 years or more with acute or convalescent COVID-19. The CDR3 coding sequence is TGTGCCAGCAGCCCCGTCCGCCTTAGACAGGGGGTCACAGATACGCAGTATTTT. Protein sequence: CASSPVRLRQGVTDTQYF.